The 19 T cell receptor beta chains below were found in one sample sequenced in a study of OX40 agonist ivuxolimab in advanced cancers. TCRdb's copy holds only in-frame clones and misses some; the assay was immunoSEQ multiplex PCR. The sample gives 68,000 or so clones, nearly 85% of which show up once; about 11% is in the top ten. The sequencing here drew on CD4+ or CD8+ T cells sorted from blood, taken in a trial of the OX40 agonist ivuxolimab. All receptors come from an adult with an advanced solid tumor such as melanoma, head and neck, liver or kidney cancer.

The gene calls are TRBV27 and TRBJ2-1, with D unresolved. CDR1 is MNHEY and CDR2 is SMNVEV in the germline V gene (reference sequence). Trimming stripped 0 bases from V and 8 bases from J, with 8 bases between. The CDR3 extends over 13 amino acids. For the CDR3, the DNA is TGTGCCAGCAGTTTATCGGTACAATATGAGCAGTTCTTC. As protein: CASSLSVQYEQFF.

The chain uses TRBV7-6 and TRBJ2-5; perhaps TRBD2 as D (7 bases). The V gene lost 5 bases and the J gene lost 5 bases, with 15 bases spanning the gap. Germline V gene sequence: CDR1 SGHVS, CDR2 FNYEAQ. This CDR3 has 14 residues. The CDR3: CASSASGGRETQYF. CDR3 in DNA: TGTGCCAGCAGCGCTTCGGGGGGCCGGGAGACCCAGTACTTC.

The gene calls are TRBV18 and TRBJ1-1; no reliable D call. Trimming pared 8 bases from V and 4 bases from J, leaving 26 bases between. The CDR3 spans 17 residues. Germline values: CDR1 KGHSH, CDR2 LQKENI. In nucleotides, the CDR3 is TGTGCCAGCACTGCTCTAAGCCGGGTCTCCGAGGGCACTGAAGCTTTCTTT. Protein: CASTALSRVSEGTEAFF.

V and J are TRBV30 and TRBJ2-5, with TRBD2 identical over 9 bases. The CDR3 totals 15 residues. V was pared by 0 bases and J by 5 bases, with 7 bases of the junction left unmatched. Germline-derived CDR1 and CDR2 are GTSNPN and SVGIG (reference sequence). DNA of the CDR3: TGTGCCTGGAGTGTACAGGGGACTAGCATGGAGACCCAGTACTTC. Its translation is CAWSVQGTSMETQYF.

This clone has a single count. The V and J genes are TRBV10-3 and TRBJ2-7; D gene ambiguous. The CDR3 consists of 13 residues. V dropped 7 bases and J dropped 3 bases, with 13 bases sitting between them. CDR1 is ENHRY, CDR2 SYGVKD, per germline. The DNA of the CDR3 is TGTGCCATCAAGGCAGAGAAAGACTACGAGCAGTACTTC. Amino acid sequence: CAIKAEKDYEQYF.

This chain links TRBV4-2 with TRBJ1-4, with a tentative D call TRBD1 (6 bases). Germline-derived CDR1 and CDR2 are LGHNA and YNFKEQ. Between the trimmed V and J ends, which lost 0 bases and 8 bases, there was a span of 13 bases. The CDR3 runs to 15 residues. The CDR3 spells CASSQEGGAYEKLFF. The CDR3 coding sequence is TGTGCCAGCAGCCAAGAAGGGGGAGCGTACGAAAAACTGTTTTTT.

This chain links TRBV7-7 with TRBJ2-2; 12 nucleotides agree with TRBD2. The CDR3 contains 16 residues. V shed 5 bases and J 6 bases; nucleotides not matched to a gene: 7. Germline CDR1 and CDR2: SSHAT and FNYEAQ (reference sequence). The CDR3 sequence is CASSPRLAGVAGELFF. The CDR3 bases are TGTGCCAGCAGCCCCCGACTAGCGGGAGTAGCCGGGGAGCTGTTTTTT.

There are a few counts of this clone. The CDR3 nucleotides are TGTGCCAGCAGCGGATCCGGCTTAGATACGCAGTATTTT. Protein: CASSGSGLDTQYF. The rearrangement uses TRBV7-6 and TRBJ2-3; D remains ambiguous. The CDR3 is 13 amino acids. Per the germline V gene, CDR1 is SGHVS and CDR2 is FNYEAQ. The V end lost 5 bases, the J end lost 5 bases, and 11 bases lay between the germline ends.

The genes are TRBV11-3 and TRBJ1-1, with D possibly matching TRBD1 (5 bases). V lost 4 bases, J lost 1 base, and 7 bases lay in between. Germline CDR1 SGHNT, CDR2 YENEEA. There are 13 residues in the CDR3. The CDR3 loop is CASSWGTNTEAFF. CDR3 in DNA: TGTGCCAGCAGCTGGGGGACGAACACTGAAGCTTTCTTT.

The V call is TRBV6-1, the J call TRBJ1-4; 7 nucleotides match TRBD1. J lost 7 bases, V lost 2 bases, and 10 bases had no gene match. The CDR3 length is 16 residues. Germline-derived CDR1 and CDR2 are MNHNS and SASEGT. The CDR3 region is CASSEKGAGGSEKLFF. CDR3 nucleotides: TGTGCCAGCAGTGAAAAGGGGGCTGGGGGGAGTGAAAAACTGTTTTTT.

The chain recombines TRBV2 with TRBJ2-5; D not certain. V dropped 0 bases and J dropped 0 bases, with 5 bases sitting between them. The CDR3 contains 14 residues. Per the germline V gene, CDR1 is SNHLY and CDR2 is FYNNEI. The CDR3 coding sequence is TGTGCCAGCAGTGAAGCGGCAGACCAAGAGACCCAGTACTTC. This gives the protein CASSEAADQETQYF. Supplemented by reference TRBV2 and TRBJ2-5, the full variable domain reads EPEVTQTPSHQVTQMGQEVILRCVPISNHLYFYWYRQILGQKVEFLVSFYNNEISEKSEIFDDQFSVERPDGSNFTLKIRSTKLEDSAMYFCASSEAADQETQYFGPGTRLLVL.

This chain connects TRBV2 to TRBJ2-3; 10 positions match TRBD1. J lost 6 bases, V lost 7 bases, and 1 base had no gene match. The CDR3 has 12 residues. Germline values: CDR1 SNHLY, CDR2 FYNNEI. The CDR3, as DNA: TGTGCCAGCAAGGACAGGGGGGATACGCAGTATTTT. Amino acids: CASKDRGDTQYF.

The gene calls are TRBV7-9 and TRBJ1-1; TRBD1 aligns across 7 bases. From germline, CDR1 is SEHNR and CDR2 FQNEAQ (reference sequence). The CDR3 runs to 15 residues. Trimming at V came to 5 bases and at J to 0 bases, leaving 6 bases not matched to a gene. CDR3 sequence: CASSPRGGMNTEAFF. The DNA for the CDR3 is TGTGCCAGCAGCCCCAGGGGGGGGATGAACACTGAAGCTTTCTTT.

This rearrangement joins TRBV7-8 to TRBJ1-2; 9 positions match TRBD1. The V segment lost 5 bases and the J segment 8 bases; nucleotides outside the gene matches: 12. Germline assignment: CDR1 SGHVS and CDR2 FQNEAQ. This CDR3 comprises 15 residues. The CDR3 region is CASSAPGQGSEGYTF. For the CDR3, the DNA is TGTGCCAGCAGCGCCCCGGGACAGGGATCGGAGGGCTACACCTTC.

The chain carries TRBV18 and TRBJ2-7; 10 nucleotides match TRBD1. The CDR3 loop spans 14 amino acids. Germline values: CDR1 KGHSH, CDR2 LQKENI. Trimming at V came to 6 bases and at J to 4 bases, leaving 6 bases not matched to a gene. CDR3 nucleotide sequence: TGTGCCAGCTCGCTTGACAGGGGGCGGTACGAGCAGTACTTC. Amino acid sequence: CASSLDRGRYEQYF.

The rearrangement uses TRBV5-1 and TRBJ1-2; D gene uncertain. Trimming removed 4 bases at V and 0 bases at J, with 13 bases between. CDR1 SGHRS and CDR2 YFSETQ come from the germline V gene. The CDR3 is made up of 15 amino acids. CDR3: CASSIGLGTNYGYTF. DNA for the CDR3: TGCGCCAGCAGCATAGGATTGGGGACTAACTATGGCTACACCTTC.

This clone came up once. V is TRBV30 and J is TRBJ2-5; TRBD2 matches at 9 bases. Germline V gene lookup returns CDR1 GTSNPN and CDR2 SVGIG (reference sequence). The length of the CDR3 is 14 residues. With 2 bases clipped from V and 2 bases from J, the junction kept 3 bases outside the gene matches. The CDR3 region is CAWSRGGGQETQYF. The DNA for the CDR3 is TGTGCCTGGAGTCGCGGGGGGGGACAAGAGACCCAGTACTTC.

The chain has TRBV4-1 and TRBJ2-2, with a weak D call TRBD1 (5 bases). V shed 5 bases and J shed 0 bases, with 19 bases lying between them. In germline, CDR1 is MGHRA, CDR2 YSYEKL. The CDR3 has 18 amino acids. CDR3 coding DNA: TGCGCCAGCAGCTTAGAGTTCGGGTGGACATCGAACACCGGGGAGCTGTTTTTT. Protein sequence: CASSLEFGWTSNTGELFF.

This clone was seen a handful of times. Other nucleotide sequences from this sample produce the same CDR3. The chain couples TRBV28 to TRBJ2-1, with D possibly TRBD1 on 5 matching bases. V was trimmed by 5 bases and J by 0 bases, leaving 11 bases between them. CDR1 MDHEN and CDR2 SYDVKM come from the germline V gene. This CDR3 has 15 residues. The CDR3 sequence: CASSPTGVSYNEQFF. In DNA form, the CDR3 reads TGTGCCAGCAGTCCTACAGGCGTCTCCTACAATGAGCAGTTCTTC.